This T cell receptor (beta chain) comes out of a study of T cell repertoires in cytomegalovirus infection. Study context: CMV infection together with matching HLA type was indicated by public TCR beta signatures.

Regarding this clonotype: The antigen is not known.

Using its own MiXCR run on the reads, TCRdb lists one record per CDR3 protein. This table has about 500,000 distinct CDR3 sequences, more than 30% appearing once. Study-level points and caveats: Individuals carrying CMV plus the relevant HLA were identified by cumulative frequency of public TCR beta families. Dominant in the ex vivo response were TCR beta clonotypes restricted by HLA-C and specific for CMV.

Sequenced material: cultured PBMCs, taken from culture after CMV antigen stimulation. This TCR was recovered from a human donor in good health (CMV status not recorded). Some clones in this sample may be carry-over from other donors' samples.

CDR3 residues: CASSPPDRGGTEAFF. For the CDR3, the DNA is TGTGCCAGCAGTCCACCGGACAGGGGGGGAACTGAAGCTTTCTTT. The rearrangement joins TRBV12-3 or TRBV12-4 to TRBJ1-1; 10 positions agree with TRBD1. CDR3 length: 15 residues. V shed 5 bases, J shed 5 bases, and the junction held 8 bases outside the gene matches.